What follows is one TCR beta chain and its context. Its cognate antigen is unknown. The PCR employed 60 Vbeta primers together with 13 Jbeta primers. Produced via immunoSEQ multiplex PCR; TCRdb's table is partial and in-frame only. The sample has about 63,000 clones, approximately 73% seen once. Per germline, CDR1 SGHDT and CDR2 YYEEEE. This CDR3 is built from 16 residues. V lost 3 bases and J lost 5; bases outside the gene matches: 10. The data belong to a study of cytomegalovirus exposure and HLA in healthy donors. Study-wide findings and caveats: At a 0.05 false discovery rate, a later analysis found around 17,000 TCR beta sequences to be associated with HLA alleles. Relative to the approximately 660-donor mean, N-insertions were reportedly fewer in an Asian-associated ancestry cluster in a later analysis. Per a later analysis, HLA-associated TCR beta chains showed more clonal expansion than other, equally common TCR beta chains.

V is TRBV5-6 and J is TRBJ2-2; TRBD2 matches 7 bases. This TCR was recovered from a middle-aged man in good health and CMV-seronegative. The sample was PBMCs. The CDR3 here is CASSSSGVSWTGELFF. CDR3 DNA sequence: TGTGCCAGCAGCTCGAGCGGGGTTTCATGGACCGGGGAGCTGTTTTTT.